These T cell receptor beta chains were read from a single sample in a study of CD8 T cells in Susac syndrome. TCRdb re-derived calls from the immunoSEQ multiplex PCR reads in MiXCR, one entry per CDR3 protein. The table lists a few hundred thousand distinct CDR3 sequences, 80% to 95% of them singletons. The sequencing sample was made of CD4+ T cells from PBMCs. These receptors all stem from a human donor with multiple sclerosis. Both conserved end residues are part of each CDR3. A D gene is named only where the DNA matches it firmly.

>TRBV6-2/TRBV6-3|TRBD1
CASSSNRGPNYGYTF
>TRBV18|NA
CASSPSTGINEKLFF
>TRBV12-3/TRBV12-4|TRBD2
CASSSVTSVTEQFF
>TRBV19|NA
CASSIPYSAGTNTEAFF
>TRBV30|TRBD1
CAWSRKRQGANGYTF
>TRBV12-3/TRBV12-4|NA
CASSLAAGTTEAFF
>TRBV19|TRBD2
CASTASGGAREQFF
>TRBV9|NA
CASSVASRGNSPLHF
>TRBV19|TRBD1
CASEPGQGSYEQYF
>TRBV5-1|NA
CASSPGGLENTEAFF
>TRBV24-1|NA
CATSGEGGHGYTF
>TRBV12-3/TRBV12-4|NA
CASSPASAGELFF
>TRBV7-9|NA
CASRPRSGADTGELFF
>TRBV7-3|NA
CASSLQAPGNTEAFF
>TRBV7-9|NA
CASSLSVDGEPQHF
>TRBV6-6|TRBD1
CASSYLGQGWAQYF
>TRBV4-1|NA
CASSPTRILTGELFF
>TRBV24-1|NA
CATRGLTSTDTQYF
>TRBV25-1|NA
CASSEEHRVETQYF
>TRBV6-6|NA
CASSYEASYQETQYF
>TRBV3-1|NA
CASSQPGYGYTF
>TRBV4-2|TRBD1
CASSQDDRGVAGNTIYF
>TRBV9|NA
CASSVDLRSGTQYF
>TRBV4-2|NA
CASSQAGEWGELFF
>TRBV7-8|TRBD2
CASSLKVLGLGQETQYF
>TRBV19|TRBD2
CASSISAGDETQYF
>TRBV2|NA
CASRAPGLGQETQYF